The entry below gives a single T cell receptor beta chain sequence along with its context. These data belong to a study of blood T cell repertoires in COVID-19. Study information: COVID-19 samples collected from the United States, Italy and Spain covered acute and convalescent phases.

Original methodology: Amplification of reference gene primers provided the estimated nucleated cell counts. TCRdb's copy holds only in-frame clones and misses some; the assay was immunoSEQ multiplex PCR. V, J and clone size were drawn from that table, and D and trimming were deduced from the DNA. Found here are 150,000 to 200,000 clones, roughly 83% of them singletons; the top ten hold over 7.5%. Recovered Cohort 3 donors showed two negative PCRs, clearance, or symptom resolution. The CDR3 is 15 residues long. Deletions cut 2 bases from V and 0 bases from J, with 10 bases between. Germline CDR1 is MNHNY and CDR2 is SVGAGI (reference sequence).

Input material: PBMCs or T cells enriched from blood (not recorded which). The chain recombines TRBV6-6 with TRBJ1-1; maybe TRBD1 (5 bases). The receptor was derived from a woman aged 25 to 39 who had recovered from COVID-19. The CDR3 region has the DNA TGTGCCAGCAGTTACCTCCGACAGATGAACACTGAAGCTTTCTTT. This translates into CASSYLRQMNTEAFF.